This T cell receptor (beta chain) was captured by sequencing in a study of T cell responses to AZD1222 COVID-19 vaccine. Notes on the study in general: Among AZD1222 vaccinees, only 5 to 7 were seropositive at baseline. Most donors were white British, females outnumbered males, and clonal diversity was possibly underestimated.

In this sample, this clone turned up a few times. Its target is unknown. Some clones are missing from TCRdb's copy, which holds only in-frame ones; the method was immunoSEQ multiplex PCR. Of approximately 260,000 clones listed, 85% to 95% were seen once; the top ten hold approximately 0.52%. This clonotype was sampled from an adult in good health. Sequencing was performed on peripheral blood, taken on day 0 of AZD1222 vaccination.

Written as DNA, the CDR3 is TGCAGCGTTTGGGCCACCACCGTGAATTGGGGATTATATGGCTACACCTTC. It encodes CSVWATTVNWGLYGYTF. This chain uses TRBV29-1 with TRBJ1-2; D gene uncertain. Germline V gives CDR1 SQVTM, CDR2 ANQGSEA. Trimming stripped 5 bases from V and 5 bases from J, with 27 bases between. The CDR3 extends over 17 amino acids.